The clone carrying this T cell receptor (beta chain) was seen more than once but under ten times. What it recognizes is unknown. The germline V gene encodes CDR1 MNHEY and CDR2 SMNVEV (reference sequence). Trimming took 6 bases from V and 1 from J, leaving 9 bases between them. The CDR3 spans 13 residues. As every portion of the isolated RNA was reverse transcribed, the sequencing read expressed TCRB transcripts. Sequencing used immunoSEQ multiplex PCR; TCRdb keeps in-frame clones, though not all of them. Of nearly 700,000 clones listed, over 10% were seen once; the top ten hold 0.022%. These data are taken from a study of beta chain features in type 1 diabetes. The study, taken as a whole, reports: The cDNA sequencing approach could over-represent high-TCR-expressing cells. Moderate yet significant TCRB CDR3 shortening was seen in Type 1 diabetes patients in all four CD4+ subsets.

A CD45RO/CCR7/CD25/CD127/CD95/CD27 panel sorted naive, central memory, regulatory and stem cell-like memory CD4+ cells. The source of this sequence is a man aged 18 to 29 with type 1 diabetes. The chain has TRBV27 and TRBJ1-2; D call uncertain. The sequenced sample was naive CD4+ T cells from blood. This CDR3 is CASRAGVNYGYTF. The DNA for the CDR3 is TGTGCCAGCAGAGCCGGGGTTAACTATGGCTACACCTTC.